This T cell receptor (beta chain) appears in the sequencing data of a study of monozygotic twins with inflammatory bowel disease. Study-wide results and limits: Comparison of concordant versus discordant twins revealed no difference in repertoire similarity, possibly due to limited power. Patient repertoire variability may have increased through differing immunosuppressive treatments. IBD patients shared fewer clonotypes with other individuals than healthy twins, especially patients with disease activity signs.

Concerning this clonotype itself: The antigen is unknown.

The CDR3 length is 14 residues. The germline V gene encodes CDR1 MNHNS and CDR2 SASEGT. Each of the TCR libraries took 3,000 to 4,000 ng of total RNA. TCRdb reanalyzed the 5' RACE reads, giving one entry per CDR3 protein sequence and no DNA. The table counts about 300,000 distinct CDR3 sequences; approximately 5.9% lies in the top ten. This rearrangement joins TRBV6-1 to TRBJ2-7; the TCRdb D gene call, TRBD1, has no DNA to confirm it. This clonotype originated in a human donor with ulcerative colitis or Crohn's disease, or a healthy co-twin of an affected twin (not recorded which). Sequenced input: blood. CDR3: CASSPGAGTYEQYF.